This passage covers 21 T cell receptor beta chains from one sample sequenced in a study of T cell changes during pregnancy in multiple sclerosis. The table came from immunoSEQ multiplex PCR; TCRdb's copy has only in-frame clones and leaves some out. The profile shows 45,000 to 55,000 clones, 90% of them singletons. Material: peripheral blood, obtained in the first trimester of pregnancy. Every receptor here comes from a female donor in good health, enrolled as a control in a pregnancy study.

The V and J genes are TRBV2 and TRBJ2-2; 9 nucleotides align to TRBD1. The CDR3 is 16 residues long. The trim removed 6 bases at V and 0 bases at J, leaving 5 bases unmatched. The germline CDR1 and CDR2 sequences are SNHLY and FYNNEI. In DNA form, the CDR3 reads TGTGCCAGCAGGGCTGGGACAGGGCCGAACACCGGGGAGCTGTTTTTT. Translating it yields CASRAGTGPNTGELFF.

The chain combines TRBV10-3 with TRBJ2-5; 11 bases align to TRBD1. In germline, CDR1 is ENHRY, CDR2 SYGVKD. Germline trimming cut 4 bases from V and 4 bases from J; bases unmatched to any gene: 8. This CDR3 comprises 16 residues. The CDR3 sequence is CAISASGTGGGETQYF. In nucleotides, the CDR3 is TGTGCCATCAGTGCCTCCGGGACAGGGGGTGGAGAGACCCAGTACTTC.

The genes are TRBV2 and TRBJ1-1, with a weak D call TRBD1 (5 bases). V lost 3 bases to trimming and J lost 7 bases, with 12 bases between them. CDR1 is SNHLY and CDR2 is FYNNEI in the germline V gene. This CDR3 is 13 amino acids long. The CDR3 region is CASSEERGVEAFF. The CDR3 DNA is TGTGCCAGCAGTGAGGAGCGGGGGGTTGAAGCTTTCTTT. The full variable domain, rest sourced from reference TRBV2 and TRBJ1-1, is EPEVTQTPSHQVTQMGQEVILRCVPISNHLYFYWYRQILGQKVEFLVSFYNNEISEKSEIFDDQFSVERPDGSNFTLKIRSTKLEDSAMYFCASSEERGVEAFFGQGTRLTVV.

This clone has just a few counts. The CDR3 region is CASSVTGGQLNTEAFF. DNA for the CDR3: TGTGCCAGTAGTGTAACAGGGGGGCAATTGAACACTGAAGCTTTCTTT. The rearrangement uses TRBV19 and TRBJ1-1, with 8 nucleotides matching TRBD1. The CDR3 covers 16 residues. The germline V gene encodes CDR1 LNHDA and CDR2 SQIVND (reference sequence). V shed 5 bases, J shed 0 bases, and the junction held 8 bases outside the gene matches.

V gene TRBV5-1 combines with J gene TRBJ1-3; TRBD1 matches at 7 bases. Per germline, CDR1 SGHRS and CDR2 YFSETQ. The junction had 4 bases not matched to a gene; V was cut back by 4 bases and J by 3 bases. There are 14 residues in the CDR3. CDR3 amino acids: CASSPGQDGNTIYF. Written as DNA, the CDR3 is TGCGCCAGCAGCCCAGGACAGGATGGAAACACCATATATTTT.

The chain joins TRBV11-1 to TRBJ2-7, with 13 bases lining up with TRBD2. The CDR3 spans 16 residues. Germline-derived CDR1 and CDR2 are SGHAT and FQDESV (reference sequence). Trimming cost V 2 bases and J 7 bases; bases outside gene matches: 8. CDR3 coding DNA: TGTGCCAGCAGCTTAATTGGGACTAGCGGGGCTTTGGAGCAGTACTTC. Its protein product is CASSLIGTSGALEQYF.

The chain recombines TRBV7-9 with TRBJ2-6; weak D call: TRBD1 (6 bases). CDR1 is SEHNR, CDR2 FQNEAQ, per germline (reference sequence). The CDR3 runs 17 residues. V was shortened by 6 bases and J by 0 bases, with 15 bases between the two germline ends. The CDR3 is CASSFDRWNSGANVLTF. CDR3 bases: TGTGCCAGCAGTTTCGACAGGTGGAACTCTGGGGCCAACGTCCTGACTTTC.

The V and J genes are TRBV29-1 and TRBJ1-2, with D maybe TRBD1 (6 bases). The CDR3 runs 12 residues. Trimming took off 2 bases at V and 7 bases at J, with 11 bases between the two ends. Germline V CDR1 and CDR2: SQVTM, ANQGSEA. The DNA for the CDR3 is TGCAGCGTTGAACTGGGGGCGGGTGGCTACACCTTC. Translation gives CSVELGAGGYTF.

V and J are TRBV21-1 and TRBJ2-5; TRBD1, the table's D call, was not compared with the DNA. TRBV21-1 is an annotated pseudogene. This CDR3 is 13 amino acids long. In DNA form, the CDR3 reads TGTGCCAGCAGCGTGCAGGGGGAAGAGACCCAGTACTTC. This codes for CASSVQGEETQYF.

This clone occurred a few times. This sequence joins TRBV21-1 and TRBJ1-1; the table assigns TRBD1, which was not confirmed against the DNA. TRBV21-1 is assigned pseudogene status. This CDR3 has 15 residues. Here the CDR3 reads CASSLSNRGGTEAFF. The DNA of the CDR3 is TGTGCCAGCAGCCTTTCGAACAGGGGCGGCACTGAAGCTTTCTTT.

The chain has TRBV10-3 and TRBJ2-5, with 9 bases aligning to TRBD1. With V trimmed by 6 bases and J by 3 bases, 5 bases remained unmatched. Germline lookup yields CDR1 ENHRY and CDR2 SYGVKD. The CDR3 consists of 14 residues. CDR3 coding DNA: TGTGCCATCAGCTCCGGGACAGGGAAAGAGACCCAGTACTTC. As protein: CAISSGTGKETQYF.

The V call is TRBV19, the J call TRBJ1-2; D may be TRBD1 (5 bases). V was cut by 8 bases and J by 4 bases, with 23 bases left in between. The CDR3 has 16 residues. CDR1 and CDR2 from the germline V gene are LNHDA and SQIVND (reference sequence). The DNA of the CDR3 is TGTGCCAGTGCTATACTCCGGGACTTCCCCCTCTATGGCTACACCTTC. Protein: CASAILRDFPLYGYTF. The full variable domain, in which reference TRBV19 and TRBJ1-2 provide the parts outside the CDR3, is DGGITQSPKYLFRKEGQNVTLSCEQNLNHDAMYWYRQDPGQGLRLIYYSQIVNDFQKGDIAEGYSVSREKKESFPLTVTSAQKNPTAFYLCASAILRDFPLYGYTFGSGTRLTVV.

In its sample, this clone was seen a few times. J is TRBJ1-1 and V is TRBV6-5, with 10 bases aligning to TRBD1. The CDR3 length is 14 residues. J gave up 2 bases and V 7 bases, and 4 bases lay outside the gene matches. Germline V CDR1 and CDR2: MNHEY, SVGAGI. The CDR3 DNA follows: TGTGCCAGCAAACGACAGGGGGCCAACACTGAAGCTTTCTTT. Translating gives CASKRQGANTEAFF.

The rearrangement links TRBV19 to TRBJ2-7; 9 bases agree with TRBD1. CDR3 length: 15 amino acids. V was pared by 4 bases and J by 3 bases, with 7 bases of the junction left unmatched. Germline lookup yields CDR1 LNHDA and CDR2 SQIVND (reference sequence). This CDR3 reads CASSTLLGQGYEQYF. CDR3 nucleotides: TGTGCCAGTAGTACCCTCCTGGGACAGGGCTACGAGCAGTACTTC.

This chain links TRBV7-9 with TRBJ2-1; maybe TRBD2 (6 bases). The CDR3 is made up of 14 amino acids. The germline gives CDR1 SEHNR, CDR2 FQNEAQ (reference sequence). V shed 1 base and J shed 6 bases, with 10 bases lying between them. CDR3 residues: CASSLVGGPNEQFF. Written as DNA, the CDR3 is TGTGCCAGCAGCTTAGTGGGGGGACCCAATGAGCAGTTCTTC.

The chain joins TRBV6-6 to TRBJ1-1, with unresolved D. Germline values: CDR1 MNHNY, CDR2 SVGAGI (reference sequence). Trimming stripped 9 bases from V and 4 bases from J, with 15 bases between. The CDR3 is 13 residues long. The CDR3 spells CASSPGKSTEAFF. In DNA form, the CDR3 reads TGTGCCAGTTCCCCCGGGAAAAGCACTGAAGCTTTCTTT.

The CDR3 protein is CAWSVGSGGKGSTGELFF. The CDR3 DNA reads as TGTGCCTGGAGTGTCGGGTCAGGGGGGAAAGGTTCCACCGGGGAGCTGTTTTTT. This chain connects TRBV30 to TRBJ2-2; a weak D match, TRBD1 (7 bases). Trimming shortened V by 0 bases and J by 4 bases, and 21 bases separated the two germline ends. Germline V gene sequence: CDR1 GTSNPN, CDR2 SVGIG (reference sequence). The CDR3 covers 18 residues.

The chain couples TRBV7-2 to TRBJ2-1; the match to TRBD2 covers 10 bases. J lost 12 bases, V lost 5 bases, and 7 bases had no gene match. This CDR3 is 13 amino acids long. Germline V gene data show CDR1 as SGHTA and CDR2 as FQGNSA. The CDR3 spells CASSTRTSGMQFF. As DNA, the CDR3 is TGTGCCAGCAGCACCCGGACTAGCGGAATGCAGTTCTTC.

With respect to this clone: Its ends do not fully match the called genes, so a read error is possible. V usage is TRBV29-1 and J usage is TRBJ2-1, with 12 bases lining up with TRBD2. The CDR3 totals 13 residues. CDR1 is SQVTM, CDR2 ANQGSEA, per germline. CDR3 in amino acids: CSVEGTSGNEQFF. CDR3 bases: TGCAGCGTAGAAGGGACTAGCGGGAATGAGCAGTTCTTC.

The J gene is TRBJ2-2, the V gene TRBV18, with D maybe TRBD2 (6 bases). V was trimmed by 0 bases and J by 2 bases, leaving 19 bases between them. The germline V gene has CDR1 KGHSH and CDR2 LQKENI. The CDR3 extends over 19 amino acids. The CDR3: CASSPPFFWGGENTGELFF. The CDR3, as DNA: TGTGCCAGCTCACCACCGTTTTTTTGGGGAGGAGAAAACACCGGGGAGCTGTTTTTT.

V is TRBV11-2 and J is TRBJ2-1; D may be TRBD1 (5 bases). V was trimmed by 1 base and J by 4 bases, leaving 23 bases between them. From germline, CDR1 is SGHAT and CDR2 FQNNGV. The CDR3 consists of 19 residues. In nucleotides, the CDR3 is TGTGCCAGCAGCTTAGCGCCGTCTGACAGATCGGAGAGGTACAATGAGCAGTTCTTC. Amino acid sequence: CASSLAPSDRSERYNEQFF. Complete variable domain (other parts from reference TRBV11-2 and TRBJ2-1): EAGVAQSPRYKIIEKRQSVAFWCNPISGHATLYWYQQILGQGPKLLIQFQNNGVVDDSQLPKDRFSAERLKGVDSTLKIQPAKLEDSAVYLCASSLAPSDRSERYNEQFFGPGTRLTVL.